Below, 8 T cell receptor beta chains from the same sample are listed, as sequenced in a study of long-term antiretroviral therapy in people with HIV. The libraries were made with immunoSEQ v3.0 at survey level. Assay: immunoSEQ multiplex PCR; the TCRdb copy retains only in-frame clones and omits some. The sample has tens of thousands of clones; under 85% are singletons. The sample here was unsorted PBMCs, taken 0.5 years before starting antiretroviral therapy. The receptor set was obtained from a man aged 40-50 years with HIV.

The rearrangement joins TRBV11-1 to TRBJ1-2; D uncertain. The V end lost 5 bases, the J end lost 6 bases, and 7 bases lay between the germline ends. CDR3 length: 11 amino acids. Germline V CDR1 and CDR2: SGHAT, FQDESV (reference sequence). The CDR3 DNA reads TGTGCCAGCAGCAAGGAGGATGGCTACACCTTC. Protein sequence: CASSKEDGYTF.

V usage is TRBV14 and J usage is TRBJ2-5; a possible D gene is TRBD2 (6 bases). Germline V gene data show CDR1 as SGHDN and CDR2 as FVKESK. The CDR3 totals 16 residues. V shed 5 bases and J shed 1 base, with 17 bases lying between them. This chain's CDR3 is CASSGLRRGSQETQYF. CDR3 coding DNA: TGTGCCAGCAGCGGCTTGAGACGGGGGAGCCAAGAGACCCAGTACTTC.

This chain joins TRBV10-3 and TRBJ1-4; 8 nucleotides match TRBD1. The CDR3 loop spans 14 amino acids. Germline CDR1 is ENHRY and CDR2 is SYGVKD. V was clipped by 8 bases and J by 7 bases; unmatched bases: 9. The CDR3, as DNA: TGTGCCATCGGCGCCGGGACAGGACGTGAAAAACTGTTTTTT. The encoded protein is CAIGAGTGREKLFF.

The chain uses TRBV30 and TRBJ2-7; D tentatively fits TRBD1 or TRBD2 (5 bases each). Germline-derived CDR1 and CDR2 are GTSNPN and SVGIG (reference sequence). The CDR3 runs to 13 residues. Deletions cut 7 bases from V and 2 bases from J, with 15 bases between. CDR3 region: CASGSGAAYEQYF. CDR3 nucleotide sequence: TGTGCCTCGGGGTCCGGGGCAGCCTACGAGCAGTACTTC.

The CDR3 is CSVEDRDRGYNEQFF. CDR3 coding DNA: TGCAGCGTGGAGGACCGGGACAGGGGGTACAATGAGCAGTTCTTC. This chain links TRBV29-1 with TRBJ2-1; 11 bases are a match to TRBD1. Germline CDR1 is SQVTM and CDR2 is ANQGSEA. This CDR3 comprises 15 residues. J lost 4 bases, V lost 6 bases, and 8 bases had no gene match.

Of note for this clone: One end of the junction fails to match germline, which may point to a read error. The gene calls are TRBV7-8 and TRBJ1-1; tentatively, D is TRBD1 (5 bases). Germline V CDR1 and CDR2: SGHVS, FQNEAQ. The CDR3 spans 17 residues. The CDR3 reads CASTLYSGARMNTEAFF. CDR3 nucleotides: TGTGCCAGCACCTTATACAGCGGGGCCAGGATGAACACTGAAGCTTTCTTT.

V gene TRBV10-1 combines with J gene TRBJ1-1; D call uncertain. Germline loops: CDR1 WNHNN, CDR2 SYGVQD (reference sequence). The CDR3 has 12 amino acids. Deletions cut 0 bases from V and 8 bases from J, with 7 bases between. The CDR3 nucleotides read TGCGCCAGCAGTGAGTCTGGAATGGAAGCTTTCTTT. It translates to CASSESGMEAFF.

The chain uses TRBV15 and TRBJ1-1, with a possible D match to TRBD1 (6 bases). CDR3 length: 18 residues. Trimming took off 0 bases at V and 0 bases at J, with 17 bases between the two ends. CDR1 is LNHNV, CDR2 YYDKDF, per germline (reference sequence). CDR3 protein: CATSREARDTFMNTEAFF. CDR3 sequence (DNA): TGTGCCACCAGCAGAGAAGCTAGGGACACCTTTATGAACACTGAAGCTTTCTTT. Complete variable domain (other parts from reference TRBV15 and TRBJ1-1): DAMVIQNPRYQVTQFGKPVTLSCSQTLNHNVMYWYQQKSSQAPKLLFHYYDKDFNNEADTPDNFQSRRPNTSFCFLDIRSPGLGDTAMYLCATSREARDTFMNTEAFFGQGTRLTVV.